This TCR beta chain derives from a study of shared clonotypes between healthy human individuals. CD45RO-negative cells were positively selected for CCR7, leaving out terminally differentiated effector memory CD45RA+ cells. Every subset's genomic DNA went evenly onto several immunoSEQ plates. Sequencing used immunoSEQ multiplex PCR; TCRdb keeps in-frame clones, though not all of them. The table records about 2.2 million clones, 93% of them present only once. This CDR3 is 16 amino acids long. The germline V gene has CDR1 MNHEY and CDR2 SMNVEV (reference sequence). V lost 2 bases, J lost 0 bases, and 6 bases stayed unmatched.

The sequence derives from a man between 18 and 35 years old in good health. Some clones in this sample may be carry-over from other donors' samples. Input material: naive CD8+ T cells from PBMCs. The chain combines TRBV27 with TRBJ2-7, with TRBD2 identical over 8 bases. CDR3 sequence reads: CASSLTLADSSYEQYF. CDR3 nucleotides: TGTGCCAGCAGTTTAACACTAGCGGACAGCTCCTACGAGCAGTACTTC.